These 27 T cell receptor beta chains came from one sample sequenced in a study of cytomegalovirus exposure and HLA in healthy donors. The PCR ran on 60 Vbeta and 13 Jbeta primers. The method was immunoSEQ multiplex PCR; TCRdb's version includes in-frame clones alone and lacks a portion of them. This sample has 150,000 to 200,000 clones, with 80% found just once. Specimen: PBMCs. These receptors were taken from a human donor in good health.

The chain is built from TRBV6-5 and TRBJ2-7; D perhaps matches TRBD1 (5 bases). Germline CDR1 reads MNHEY; CDR2 reads SVGAGI. Between the trimmed V and J ends, which lost 6 bases and 6 bases, there was a span of 15 bases. The CDR3 length is 13 residues. The CDR3 DNA is TGTGCCAGCAGCCGGGCCCAGGGCTGCGAGCAGTACTTC. This sequence encodes CASSRAQGCEQYF.

The rearrangement links TRBV20-1 to TRBJ2-6; D remains ambiguous. The V end was cut by 4 bases, the J end by 8 bases, with 6 bases between. The CDR3 sequence is 11 residues long. Germline CDR1 DFQATT, CDR2 SNEGSKA (reference sequence). CDR3 loop: CSAMRTNVLTF. The DNA for the CDR3 is TGCAGTGCTATGAGGACCAACGTCCTGACTTTC.

The chain recombines TRBV10-3 with TRBJ2-7; D is ambiguous. The CDR3 is 13 amino acids. Germline V lookup: CDR1 ENHRY, CDR2 SYGVKD. Trimming stripped 0 bases from V and 3 bases from J, with 6 bases between. The CDR3 is CAISESLSYEQYF. The DNA for the CDR3 is TGTGCCATCAGTGAGTCGTTGAGCTACGAGCAGTACTTC.

This clone was recorded a few times. V and J are TRBV5-1 and TRBJ1-1, with 8 bases matching TRBD1. The V gene's germline CDR1 is SGHRS and CDR2 YFSETQ. With 2 bases clipped from V and 4 bases from J, the junction kept 4 bases outside the gene matches. This CDR3 has 14 amino acids. CDR3 region: CASSFYTGGTEAFF. In DNA, the CDR3 is TGCGCCAGCAGCTTCTATACAGGGGGCACTGAAGCTTTCTTT.

This rearrangement joins TRBV10-3 to TRBJ2-5; 10 bases map to TRBD1. The J call is uncertain, as TRBJ2-7 better fits the DNA end. Germline V gives CDR1 ENHRY, CDR2 SYGVKD. This CDR3 has 14 amino acids. The CDR3 is CAISGGQGVYEQYF. The CDR3 bases are TGTGCCATCAGTGGAGGACAGGGGGTATACGAGCAGTACTTC.

The rearrangement uses TRBV5-1 and TRBJ2-1; 10 bases fit TRBD2. V was pared by 8 bases and J by 9 bases, with 11 bases of the junction left unmatched. The CDR3 consists of 14 residues. CDR1 SGHRS and CDR2 YFSETQ come from the germline V gene. The CDR3, as DNA: TGCGCCAGTACAAGCGGGGGGGCCCGGTTTGAGCAGTTCTTC. This sequence encodes CASTSGGARFEQFF. The variable domain in full, with the rest retrieved from reference TRBV5-1 and TRBJ2-1, is KAGVTQTPRYLIKTRGQQVTLSCSPISGHRSVSWYQQTPGQGLQFLFEYFSETQRNKGNFPGRFSGRQFSNSRSEMNVSTLELGDSALYLCASTSGGARFEQFFGPGTRLTVL.

This clone was seen only a few times. The rearrangement uses TRBV10-3 and TRBJ2-7; tentatively, D is TRBD1 (6 bases). The V gene's germline CDR1 is ENHRY and CDR2 SYGVKD. The ends were cut back, 8 bases at V and 5 bases at J, with 10 bases in the middle. There are 11 residues in the CDR3. CDR3: CAISGVHEQYF. CDR3 DNA sequence: TGTGCCATCTCAGGGGTCCACGAGCAGTACTTC.

The rearrangement uses TRBV7-8 and TRBJ2-5; 7 positions agree with TRBD2. CDR1 is SGHVS and CDR2 is FQNEAQ in the germline V gene. This CDR3 is 15 amino acids long. Germline trimming cut 5 bases from V and 4 bases from J; bases unmatched to any gene: 10. The CDR3 DNA follows: TGTGCCAGCAGCATACCGACGGGGGGACGAGAGACCCAGTACTTC. It specifies CASSIPTGGRETQYF.

The V and J genes are TRBV4-3 and TRBJ2-5; D is undetermined. Trimming cost V 1 base and J 0 bases, with 9 bases left between them. The CDR3 has 15 residues. From germline, CDR1 is LGHNA and CDR2 YSLEER. CDR3 loop: CASSQVYQDQETQYF. CDR3 coding DNA: TGCGCCAGCAGCCAAGTATACCAGGACCAAGAGACCCAGTACTTC.

The chain joins TRBV2 to TRBJ2-5; TRBD2 agrees at 10 bases. The CDR3 is made up of 15 amino acids. Germline V gives CDR1 SNHLY, CDR2 FYNNEI. J gave up 2 bases and V 4 bases, and 4 bases lay outside the gene matches. The CDR3 reads CASSGTSGPQETQYF. The CDR3, as DNA: TGTGCCAGCAGTGGGACTAGCGGACCTCAAGAGACCCAGTACTTC.

This chain uses TRBV9 with TRBJ2-3; 7 bases align to TRBD2. The V segment lost 3 bases and the J segment 2 bases; nucleotides outside the gene matches: 6. Germline V gene sequence: CDR1 SGDLS, CDR2 YYNGEE. The CDR3 is 15 residues long. This CDR3 reads CASSDERDVTDTQYF. CDR3 DNA sequence: TGTGCCAGCAGCGATGAGCGGGACGTCACAGATACGCAGTATTTT.

V usage is TRBV4-1 and J usage is TRBJ1-2; D possibly corresponds to TRBD1 (5 bases). V was clipped by 0 bases and J by 4 bases, with 12 bases between them. Germline V lookup: CDR1 MGHRA, CDR2 YSYEKL. The length of the CDR3 is 15 residues. CDR3: CASSQDRSQGYGYTF. CDR3 DNA: TGCGCCAGCAGCCAAGACAGAAGTCAGGGCTATGGCTACACCTTC.

The chain is built from TRBV6-6 and TRBJ2-1, with 9 nucleotides matching TRBD1. This CDR3 comprises 15 residues. V shed 4 bases, J shed 8 bases, and the junction held 9 bases outside the gene matches. Germline lookup yields CDR1 MNHNY and CDR2 SVGAGI (reference sequence). As DNA, the CDR3 is TGTGCCAGCAGTTTGCTGACAGGGGGAAGAGATGAGCAGTTCTTC. It encodes CASSLLTGGRDEQFF.

In this sample, this clone turned up a few times. The CDR3 coding sequence is TGTGCCAGCAGTGAAGGGAAGCGGGGGGGAGTCTGGGAGACCCAGTACTTC. Its protein is CASSEGKRGGVWETQYF. The chain is built from TRBV6-1 and TRBJ2-5; 10 bases are a match to TRBD2. The CDR3 is 17 residues long. In germline, CDR1 is MNHNS, CDR2 SASEGT. V was pared by 1 base and J by 5 bases, with 10 bases of the junction left unmatched.

J is TRBJ2-1 and V is TRBV7-2; TRBD2 matches at 8 bases. Per germline, CDR1 SGHTA and CDR2 FQGNSA. Germline trimming cut 1 base from V and 12 bases from J; bases unmatched to any gene: 2. The CDR3 consists of 12 residues. CDR3 coding DNA: TGTGCCAGCAGCTTAGTAGCGGGGTTGCAGTTCTTC. It yields the protein CASSLVAGLQFF.

This clone came up a few times. The sample has other DNA sequences that encode this CDR3 too. The chain's CDR3 is CASRFSYPRDRAGEQYF. The DNA of the CDR3 is TGTGCAAGTCGCTTTTCCTACCCCCGGGACAGGGCAGGGGAGCAGTACTTC. The rearrangement joins TRBV12-2 to TRBJ2-7; the D call in the table, TRBD1, was not verified against the DNA. TRBV12-2 is annotated as a pseudogene. The CDR3 spans 17 residues.

There are a few counts of this clone. V and J are TRBV4-3 and TRBJ2-1, with TRBD1 as a possible D gene (5 bases). The CDR3 is 14 residues long. V dropped 1 base and J dropped 4 bases, with 8 bases sitting between them. CDR1 is LGHNA, CDR2 YSLEER, per germline. In DNA form, the CDR3 reads TGCGCCAGCAGCCAAGGTCAGGGTTACAATGAGCAGTTCTTC. As protein: CASSQGQGYNEQFF.

The CDR3 DNA sequence: TGTGCCACCAGCGGCAGACTAGGGGTGGATGAAGAGACCCAGTACTTC. It specifies CATSGRLGVDEETQYF. This sequence joins TRBV15 and TRBJ2-5, with D maybe TRBD2 (6 bases). There are 16 residues in the CDR3. The V gene's germline CDR1 is LNHNV and CDR2 YYDKDF (reference sequence). The germline V and J ends were trimmed by 5 bases and 3 bases, with 19 bases remaining between them.

The chain is built from TRBV4-1 and TRBJ2-5; 12 bases fit TRBD2. The CDR3 extends over 16 amino acids. With V trimmed by 4 bases and J by 1 base, 4 bases remained unmatched. In germline, CDR1 is MGHRA, CDR2 YSYEKL. This chain's CDR3 is CASSLLAGGLQETQYF. CDR3 DNA: TGCGCCAGCAGCCTACTAGCGGGGGGTCTCCAAGAGACCCAGTACTTC.

The DNA of the CDR3 is TGTGCCAGCAGTTGGACAGGGTTGGATACGCAGTATTTT. Translation gives CASSWTGLDTQYF. This sequence joins TRBV7-9 and TRBJ2-3, with TRBD1 matching 8 bases. V was clipped by 6 bases and J by 6 bases; unmatched bases: 5. Germline V gene sequence: CDR1 SEHNR, CDR2 FQNEAQ (reference sequence). The CDR3 sequence is 13 residues long.

This chain links TRBV6-6 with TRBJ2-7; weak D call: TRBD2 (6 bases). This CDR3 is built from 14 residues. The germline V gene encodes CDR1 MNHNY and CDR2 SVGAGI (reference sequence). Deletions cut 2 bases from V and 5 bases from J, with 13 bases between. The CDR3 is CASSYRGTSDEQYF. The CDR3 DNA reads TGTGCCAGCAGTTACCGGGGGACCTCGGACGAGCAGTACTTC.

This clone has only one observation. The chain recombines TRBV7-2 with TRBJ1-4; unclear D gene. The CDR3 has 15 residues. Germline V gene sequence: CDR1 SGHTA, CDR2 FQGNSA. Trimming shortened V by 5 bases and J by 2 bases, and 12 bases separated the two germline ends. The CDR3 protein is CASSPEERTNEKLFF. The DNA for the CDR3 is TGTGCCAGCAGCCCGGAGGAACGGACTAATGAAAAACTGTTTTTT.

This sequence joins TRBV5-4 and TRBJ2-2; 7 bases align to TRBD1. The CDR3 extends over 15 amino acids. Germline CDR1 is SGHNT and CDR2 is YYREEE (reference sequence). Trimming took 3 bases from V and 2 from J; bases not matched to a gene: 4. CDR3 residues: CASSSGTVNTGELFF. The DNA of the CDR3 is TGTGCCAGCAGCTCCGGGACAGTAAACACCGGGGAGCTGTTTTTT.

The rearrangement joins TRBV6-5 to TRBJ2-7, with D maybe TRBD1 (5 bases). The CDR3 extends over 15 amino acids. CDR1 MNHEY and CDR2 SVGAGI come from the germline V gene. V shed 0 bases and J shed 2 bases, with 11 bases lying between them. As DNA, the CDR3 is TGTGCCAGCAGTTACTCGCGGACAAGAGCCTACGAGCAGTACTTC. Translation gives CASSYSRTRAYEQYF.

The J gene is TRBJ2-7, the V gene TRBV6-1; TRBD1 aligns across 11 bases. The CDR3 is 14 residues long. The V and J ends lost 5 bases and 6 bases, in that order; junction bases with no gene match: 6. Germline V gene lookup returns CDR1 MNHNS and CDR2 SASEGT. DNA of the CDR3: TGTGCCAGCAGTTTCGGACAGGGGGCCTCCGAGCAGTACTTC. It specifies CASSFGQGASEQYF.

In this sample, this clone turned up many times. The rearrangement joins TRBV6-6 to TRBJ2-2; 7 bases are shared with TRBD2. With 1 base clipped from V and 0 bases from J, the junction kept 2 bases outside the gene matches. This CDR3 is 16 amino acids long. Germline V gene lookup returns CDR1 MNHNY and CDR2 SVGAGI (reference sequence). In DNA form, the CDR3 reads TGTGCCAGCAGTTACTGGGGGGGACCGAACACCGGGGAGCTGTTTTTT. This translates into CASSYWGGPNTGELFF.

This clone showed up just once. This chain connects TRBV2 to TRBJ2-3; 13 positions match TRBD2. The CDR3 is made up of 15 amino acids. After removal of 5 bases from V and 8 bases from J, the junction contained 7 bases not matched to a gene. Germline CDR1 is SNHLY and CDR2 is FYNNEI. The CDR3 loop is CASSPTSGGAGTQYF. DNA for the CDR3: TGTGCCAGCAGTCCAACTAGCGGGGGGGCGGGTACGCAGTATTTT.